Here is one TCR beta chain with its context. This sample is drawn from a study of identical twins. Germline assignment: CDR1 MNHEY and CDR2 SMNVEV (reference sequence). This CDR3 is 14 amino acids long. V was trimmed by 6 bases and J by 6 bases, leaving 14 bases between them. TCRdb re-derived calls from the 5' RACE reads in MiXCR, one entry per CDR3 protein. This sample has roughly 750,000 distinct CDR3 sequences, with 21% found just once. These same records also appear under a second study, on T cells expressing NK-cell markers. That study adds: The authors derived TCR beta repertoires from sorted CD3+CD56+NKG2C+, CD3+CD56+NKG2C- and CD3+CD56-NKG2C+ T cells. In the group of eight sequenced donors, seven were HCMV-seropositive and one was seronegative.

V and J are TRBV27 and TRBJ2-2; TRBD1 or TRBD2 may be the D gene (7 bases each). Sequencing was done on a sample of PBMCs. This clonotype originated in a woman in her late teens or twenties in good health. The CDR3, as DNA: TGTGCCAGCAGACGACAGGGAGGGGCCGGGGAGCTGTTTTTT. Its protein product is CASRRQGGAGELFF.